Presented here are 21 T cell receptor beta chains from one specimen sequenced in a study of T cell changes during pregnancy in multiple sclerosis. Assay: immunoSEQ multiplex PCR; the TCRdb copy retains only in-frame clones and omits some. The sample lists roughly 38,000 clones, 80% to 95% occurring once. Here the sequenced sample was CD8+ T cells from peripheral blood mononuclear cells, taken before pregnancy. All receptors come from a female donor with multiple sclerosis, enrolled in a pregnancy study.

The chain carries TRBV16 and TRBJ1-1; no reliable D call. The germline CDR1 and CDR2 sequences are KGHSY and FQNENV. The CDR3 is 12 residues long. Between the trimmed V and J ends, which lost 2 bases and 7 bases, there was a span of 8 bases. For the CDR3, the DNA is TGTGCCAGCAGCCAAAGCTTCATTGAAGCTTTCTTT. Encoded protein: CASSQSFIEAFF.

V is TRBV19 and J is TRBJ2-3; perhaps TRBD1 as D (6 bases). The germline V gene encodes CDR1 LNHDA and CDR2 SQIVND (reference sequence). This CDR3 comprises 14 residues. V was clipped by 3 bases and J by 6 bases, with 13 bases between them. CDR3 amino acids: CASSIRWGRDTQYF. DNA for the CDR3: TGTGCCAGTAGTATTCGCTGGGGGCGGGATACGCAGTATTTT.

The chain couples TRBV4-2 to TRBJ2-1, with 8 bases that match TRBD2. V was clipped by 1 base and J by 5 bases; unmatched bases: 4. Germline CDR1 is LGHNA and CDR2 is YNFKEQ. This CDR3 region has 15 residues. The CDR3 sequence: CASSQGLAGNNEQFF. The CDR3 DNA sequence: TGTGCCAGCAGCCAAGGGCTAGCGGGCAACAATGAGCAGTTCTTC.

CDR3 residues: CASNSGSNTEAFF. CDR3 nucleotide sequence: TGTGCCAGCAATTCAGGTTCGAACACTGAAGCTTTCTTT. This chain connects TRBV27 to TRBJ1-1, with D hard to call. CDR1 is MNHEY, CDR2 SMNVEV, per germline (reference sequence). The V end lost 7 bases, the J end lost 1 base, and 10 bases lay between the germline ends. The CDR3 is 13 amino acids.

The chain is built from TRBV7-8 and TRBJ2-1; 11 bases match TRBD2. CDR1 and CDR2 from the germline V gene are SGHVS and FQNEAQ. The CDR3 sequence is 17 residues long. The J segment lost 2 bases and the V segment lost 1 base, leaving 4 bases of the junction unmatched. The CDR3 DNA reads TGTGCCAGCAGCTTAGTAGCGGGGGGGGTCGCCTACAATGAGCAGTTCTTC. Translation: CASSLVAGGVAYNEQFF.

J is TRBJ2-7 and V is TRBV5-1; 9 bases line up with TRBD1. V was clipped by 1 base and J by 3 bases; unmatched bases: 8. Per germline, CDR1 SGHRS and CDR2 YFSETQ. The CDR3 totals 16 residues. The CDR3 loop is CASSLSGTGRIYEQYF. The DNA of the CDR3 is TGCGCCAGCAGCTTGTCCGGGACAGGGAGAATCTACGAGCAGTACTTC.

The chain recombines TRBV2 with TRBJ2-7; 10 bases match TRBD1. V gave up 7 bases and J gave up 0 bases; unmatched junction bases: 6. The CDR3 has 15 amino acids. Germline lookup yields CDR1 SNHLY and CDR2 FYNNEI. The CDR3 DNA reads as TGTGCCAGCACTACCCGGGACAGGGGCTCCTACGAGCAGTACTTC. It yields the protein CASTTRDRGSYEQYF.

The rearrangement joins TRBV9 to TRBJ2-4, with D tentatively TRBD2 (6 bases). The V gene lost 7 bases and the J gene lost 0 bases, with 14 bases spanning the gap. This CDR3 region has 15 residues. The germline V gene encodes CDR1 SGDLS and CDR2 YYNGEE. The chain's CDR3 is CASSRSGLAKNIQYF. The CDR3 coding sequence is TGTGCCAGCTCTCGATCGGGACTAGCCAAAAACATTCAGTACTTC.

V is TRBV4-2 and J is TRBJ1-4; 8 positions match TRBD1. This CDR3 contains 14 residues. Trimming cost V 9 bases and J 7 bases; bases outside gene matches: 10. Germline CDR1 is LGHNA and CDR2 is YNFKEQ. CDR3 nucleotide sequence: TGTGCCAGTAGGGGTTCCGGACAGGGTGAAAAACTGTTTTTT. This sequence encodes CASRGSGQGEKLFF.

CDR3 region: CASSPPPFRTQYF. The DNA of the CDR3 is TGTGCCAGCAGCCCCCCCCCTTTTAGGACCCAGTACTTC. This chain joins TRBV7-3 and TRBJ2-5; D is unresolved. From germline, CDR1 is SGHTA and CDR2 FQGTGA. V was trimmed by 5 bases and J by 7 bases, leaving 14 bases between them. This CDR3 has 13 residues.

This clone has just one count. At one end, the junction sequence differs from germline, possibly due to a read error. The chain uses TRBV6-1 and TRBJ2-7; tentatively, D is TRBD1 (5 bases). Germline lookup yields CDR1 MNHNS and CDR2 SASEGT. This CDR3 contains 16 residues. CDR3: CASSEQRRRAIYGQYF. CDR3 nucleotides: TGTGCCAGCAGTGAACAACGACGCAGGGCCATCTACGGGCAGTACTTC.

The chain uses TRBV27 and TRBJ2-1, with D unresolved. The CDR3 contains 12 residues. V lost 5 bases and J 10 bases, leaving 12 bases between the germline ends. Germline-derived CDR1 and CDR2 are MNHEY and SMNVEV (reference sequence). The CDR3 is CASSQYREEQFF. The CDR3 DNA is TGTGCCAGCAGTCAATATCGAGAAGAGCAGTTCTTC.

V is TRBV7-6 and J is TRBJ2-2; 8 bases match TRBD2. J was trimmed by 7 bases and V by 3 bases; bases with no gene match: 10. CDR1 and CDR2 (germline): SGHVS, FNYEAQ. The CDR3 extends over 16 amino acids. The chain's CDR3 is CASSFVAGGRDGELFF. CDR3 DNA sequence: TGTGCCAGCAGCTTCGTGGCGGGAGGAAGGGACGGGGAGCTGTTTTTT.

V gene TRBV2 combines with J gene TRBJ2-7; D is unresolved. Trimming took 7 bases from V and 5 from J, leaving 9 bases between them. This CDR3 comprises 11 residues. CDR1 and CDR2 (germline): SNHLY, FYNNEI. CDR3 DNA: TGTGCCAGCATAGCTTCCCACGAGCAGTACTTC. Translating it yields CASIASHEQYF. The full variable domain, rest sourced from reference TRBV2 and TRBJ2-7, is EPEVTQTPSHQVTQMGQEVILRCVPISNHLYFYWYRQILGQKVEFLVSFYNNEISEKSEIFDDQFSVERPDGSNFTLKIRSTKLEDSAMYFCASIASHEQYFGPGTRLTVT.

The chain recombines TRBV7-9 with TRBJ2-1; 8 bases fit TRBD2. V gave up 0 bases and J gave up 2 bases; unmatched junction bases: 9. Germline CDR1 is SEHNR and CDR2 is FQNEAQ (reference sequence). The CDR3 runs to 18 residues. The CDR3 DNA is TGTGCCAGCAGCTTAGCGAGCCTAGCGGGCCCTACCTACAATGAGCAGTTCTTC. This codes for CASSLASLAGPTYNEQFF.

The chain recombines TRBV9 with TRBJ1-3; perhaps TRBD1 as D (5 bases). This CDR3 contains 15 residues. From germline, CDR1 is SGDLS and CDR2 YYNGEE. V shed 3 bases and J shed 0 bases, with 10 bases lying between them. CDR3 sequence reads: CASSASGGSGNTIYF. The CDR3 region has the DNA TGTGCCAGCAGCGCGTCCGGGGGCTCTGGAAACACCATATATTTT. The full variable domain, with the rest looked up from reference TRBV9 and TRBJ1-3, is DSGVTQTPKHLITATGQRVTLRCSPRSGDLSVYWYQQSLDQGLQFLIQYYNGEERAKGNILERFSAQQFPDLHSELNLSSLELGDSALYFCASSASGGSGNTIYFGEGSWLTVV.

The genes are TRBV2 and TRBJ1-3, with no clear D. Trimming took off 7 bases at V and 4 bases at J, with 17 bases between the two ends. CDR1 is SNHLY, CDR2 FYNNEI, per germline. The CDR3 loop spans 15 amino acids. The CDR3 DNA is TGTGCCAGCACAAAGACCGGGGTTGTGGGAAACACCATATATTTT. Amino acid sequence: CASTKTGVVGNTIYF.

The CDR3 loop reads CASSYGIAGGLNEQFF. Here the CDR3 DNA reads TGTGCCAGCAGTTACGGTATAGCGGGGGGATTGAATGAGCAGTTCTTC. The J gene is TRBJ2-1, the V gene TRBV6-5; 10 bases agree with TRBD2. Trimming at V came to 2 bases and at J to 7 bases, leaving 8 bases not matched to a gene. Germline V gene lookup returns CDR1 MNHEY and CDR2 SVGAGI. This CDR3 contains 16 residues.

The rearrangement links TRBV30 to TRBJ2-5, with 8 bases aligning to TRBD2. Germline V gene data show CDR1 as GTSNPN and CDR2 as SVGIG (reference sequence). The CDR3 loop spans 15 amino acids. Trimming removed 2 bases from V and 5 bases from J; junction bases left unmatched: 10. CDR3 in DNA: TGTGCCTGGAGTTCAAGCGGGGGACCACTGGAGACCCAGTACTTC. It specifies CAWSSSGGPLETQYF.

In this sample, this clone turned up a few times. The chain recombines TRBV5-1 with TRBJ2-7; tentatively, D is TRBD1 (8 bases). V was shortened by 7 bases and J by 4 bases, with 21 bases between the two germline ends. The CDR3 sequence is 15 residues long. Germline V gives CDR1 SGHRS, CDR2 YFSETQ. DNA for the CDR3: TGCGCCAGCGGACAAAGACAGGGGAGGGCTTACGAGCAGTACTTC. Its translation: CASGQRQGRAYEQYF.

The DNA of the CDR3 is TGTGCCACGGGGGGACCCTACGAGCAGTACTTC. Encoded protein: CATGGPYEQYF. V and J are TRBV19 and TRBJ2-7, with 7 bases fitting TRBD2. The J segment lost 2 bases and the V segment lost 10 bases, leaving 2 bases of the junction unmatched. Germline V lookup: CDR1 LNHDA, CDR2 SQIVND (reference sequence). This CDR3 is built from 11 residues.